A single sample gave rise to the 31 T cell receptor beta chains below, sequenced in a study of blood T cell repertoires in COVID-19. Libraries were prepared by immunoSEQ multiplex PCR; TCRdb keeps only in-frame clonotypes and omits some of them. This sample carries around 100,000 clones, roughly nine tenths of them seen once, and the ten largest clones take 15% to 20%. Sequencing input: peripheral blood. Source of these receptors: a middle-aged man with acute or convalescent COVID-19.

V usage is TRBV7-9 and J usage is TRBJ1-6; possible D gene TRBD1, 6 bases. This CDR3 is built from 13 residues. CDR1 SEHNR and CDR2 FQNEAQ come from the germline V gene (reference sequence). Trimming removed 6 bases at V and 9 bases at J, with 12 bases between. CDR3 sequence reads: CASSATGLSPLHF. The CDR3 nucleotides read TGTGCCAGCAGTGCTACAGGGCTTTCACCCCTCCACTTT. Together with reference TRBV7-9 and TRBJ1-6, the CDR3 gives the full variable domain: DTGVSQNPRHKITKRGQNVTFRCDPISEHNRLYWYRQTLGQGPEFLTYFQNEAQLEKSRLLSDRFSAERPKGSFSTLEIQRTEQGDSAMYLCASSATGLSPLHFGNGTRLTVT.

The chain combines TRBV5-1 with TRBJ2-1; 7 bases fit TRBD1. Per germline, CDR1 SGHRS and CDR2 YFSETQ. The CDR3 is 13 amino acids. V lost 0 bases and J lost 10; bases outside the gene matches: 4. The CDR3 nucleotides read TGCGCCAGCAGCTTGGGAGGGGGCGGCGAGCAGTTCTTC. Amino acids: CASSLGGGGEQFF.

The chain joins TRBV6-5 to TRBJ1-5; weak D call: TRBD1 (6 bases). CDR3 length equals 14 residues. V lost 7 bases to trimming and J lost 7 bases, with 17 bases between them. CDR1 and CDR2 from the germline V gene are MNHEY and SVGAGI. The CDR3 loop is CASTLGGASQPQHF. The CDR3 coding sequence is TGTGCCAGCACCTTGGGGGGGGCCAGCCAGCCCCAGCATTTT.

The V and J genes are TRBV9 and TRBJ1-1; TRBD1 might be the D (5 bases). Germline-derived CDR1 and CDR2 are SGDLS and YYNGEE. This CDR3 spans 13 amino acids. V lost 0 bases and J 4 bases, leaving 7 bases between the germline ends. Written as DNA, the CDR3 is TGTGCCAGCAGCGTAGCAGGGCCCACTGAAGCTTTCTTT. This gives the protein CASSVAGPTEAFF.

The V and J genes are TRBV14 and TRBJ1-6; 9 positions agree with TRBD1. The CDR3 spans 17 residues. The germline gives CDR1 SGHDN, CDR2 FVKESK. The junction had 10 bases not matched to a gene; V was cut back by 1 base and J by 9 bases. The CDR3 loop reads CASSQGPGQGIVSPLHF. The CDR3 DNA follows: TGTGCCAGCAGCCAAGGCCCCGGACAGGGGATTGTTTCACCCCTCCACTTT.

J is TRBJ2-5 and V is TRBV2; D possibly corresponds to TRBD1 (6 bases). V lost 6 bases and J lost 5, with 16 bases in between. In germline, CDR1 is SNHLY, CDR2 FYNNEI. This CDR3 contains 14 residues. This CDR3 reads CASRPRGTVETQYF. The CDR3 DNA reads as TGTGCCAGCAGGCCAAGGGGGACGGTGGAGACCCAGTACTTC.

The CDR3 DNA sequence: TGTGCCAGCAGCTTAACGCTTGCGACAGGACGTCAAGAGACCCAGTACTTC. Translating it yields CASSLTLATGRQETQYF. The V call is TRBV7-9, the J call TRBJ2-5; D possibly corresponds to TRBD1 (6 bases). This CDR3 contains 17 residues. The V gene's germline CDR1 is SEHNR and CDR2 FQNEAQ (reference sequence). Trimming shortened V by 2 bases and J by 2 bases, and 18 bases separated the two germline ends.

The V and J genes are TRBV12-3 or TRBV12-4 and TRBJ1-1, with no clear D. V shed 0 bases and J shed 6 bases, with 5 bases lying between them. The CDR3 length is 12 residues. The chain's CDR3 is CASSLADSEAFF. The CDR3 nucleotides are TGTGCCAGCAGTTTAGCGGACTCTGAAGCTTTCTTT.

The chain employs TRBV5-4 and TRBJ2-5, with TRBD1 matching 7 bases. The germline gives CDR1 SGHNT, CDR2 YYREEE (reference sequence). V was pared by 4 bases and J by 2 bases, with 2 bases of the junction left unmatched. The CDR3 extends over 13 amino acids. The CDR3 DNA reads TGTGCCAGCAGCCCGGGACAGCAAGAGACCCAGTACTTC. This codes for CASSPGQQETQYF.

The CDR3: CASRQGNNGETQYF. In DNA form, the CDR3 reads TGTGCCAGTAGACAGGGTAACAATGGGGAGACCCAGTACTTC. The chain links TRBV6-5 to TRBJ2-5; TRBD1 aligns across 7 bases. This CDR3 spans 14 amino acids. Germline CDR1 MNHEY, CDR2 SVGAGI. The V gene end was trimmed by 9 bases and the J gene end by 5 bases; junction bases not matched to a gene: 12.

V is TRBV6-5 and J is TRBJ1-2, with a possible D match to TRBD1 (5 bases). Germline V lookup: CDR1 MNHEY, CDR2 SVGAGI. CDR3 length equals 13 residues. Trimming removed 6 bases at V and 8 bases at J, with 16 bases between. The CDR3 sequence is CASSNRQRQGYTF. The CDR3 region has the DNA TGTGCCAGCAGCAACCGACAGAGGCAAGGCTACACCTTC.

The chain recombines TRBV19 with TRBJ2-6; D is ambiguous. V gave up 2 bases and J gave up 0 bases, with 8 bases separating them. The CDR3 is 16 amino acids. Looked up from germline, CDR1 is LNHDA and CDR2 is SQIVND (reference sequence). The chain's CDR3 is CASSITVLSGANVLTF. The CDR3 DNA is TGTGCCAGTAGTATAACGGTTCTCTCTGGGGCCAACGTCCTGACTTTC.

V gene TRBV11-3 combines with J gene TRBJ1-2; 8 positions match TRBD1. J was trimmed by 7 bases and V by 0 bases; bases with no gene match: 7. From germline, CDR1 is SGHNT and CDR2 YENEEA. The CDR3 is made up of 15 amino acids. Here the CDR3 DNA reads TGTGCCAGCAGCTTAGATACTCCAGGGGGCGGTGGCTACACCTTC. This sequence encodes CASSLDTPGGGGYTF.

The chain joins TRBV20-1 to TRBJ2-3; D is perhaps TRBD1 (6 bases). Germline V gene data show CDR1 as DFQATT and CDR2 as SNEGSKA (reference sequence). The V and J ends lost 4 bases and 8 bases respectively, with 10 bases between them. This CDR3 has 11 amino acids. Here the CDR3 DNA reads TGCAGTGCTATACAGGGCACTACGCAGTATTTT. Translation gives CSAIQGTTQYF.

The J gene is TRBJ1-6, the V gene TRBV27; tentatively, D is TRBD1 (5 bases). V was clipped by 3 bases and J by 3 bases, with 12 bases between them. The CDR3 runs to 16 residues. Per germline, CDR1 MNHEY and CDR2 SMNVEV (reference sequence). The CDR3 protein is CASSFQGNFYNSPLHF. In DNA, the CDR3 is TGTGCCAGCAGTTTTCAGGGAAACTTCTATAATTCACCCCTCCACTTT.

This chain connects TRBV5-4 to TRBJ1-2; possible D gene TRBD1, 6 bases. Trimming stripped 0 bases from V and 2 bases from J, with 11 bases between. Germline V gene lookup returns CDR1 SGHNT and CDR2 YYREEE (reference sequence). The CDR3 is 15 amino acids. The CDR3 coding sequence is TGTGCCAGCAGCTTGGGCGGGGGGCTAAACTATGGCTACACCTTC. Translation: CASSLGGGLNYGYTF.

V is TRBV19 and J is TRBJ2-7; possible D gene TRBD2, 6 bases. Germline V CDR1 and CDR2: LNHDA, SQIVND (reference sequence). The CDR3 extends over 16 amino acids. Trimming removed 4 bases from V and 0 bases from J, with 16 bases in between. The CDR3 is CASSSPGTSRSYEQYF. As DNA, the CDR3 is TGTGCCAGTAGTAGCCCTGGGACTTCCCGCTCCTACGAGCAGTACTTC.

The chain recombines TRBV19 with TRBJ1-2; no clear D gene. The CDR3 covers 12 residues. Germline loops: CDR1 LNHDA, CDR2 SQIVND (reference sequence). The V end was cut by 6 bases, the J end by 0 bases, with 5 bases between. In nucleotides, the CDR3 is TGTGCCAGTAGGACAACTAACTATGGCTACACCTTC. This translates into CASRTTNYGYTF. Based on the CDR3 plus reference TRBV19 and TRBJ1-2, the full variable domain is DGGITQSPKYLFRKEGQNVTLSCEQNLNHDAMYWYRQDPGQGLRLIYYSQIVNDFQKGDIAEGYSVSREKKESFPLTVTSAQKNPTAFYLCASRTTNYGYTFGSGTRLTVV.

The chain couples TRBV7-2 to TRBJ2-3; 7 bases are a match to TRBD1. CDR3 length: 15 amino acids. J was trimmed by 2 bases and V by 5 bases; bases with no gene match: 7. Germline V lookup: CDR1 SGHTA, CDR2 FQGNSA. CDR3 coding DNA: TGTGCCAGCAGCCTACGGGACAGCTCCACAGATACGCAGTATTTT. It translates to CASSLRDSSTDTQYF.

This clone occurred once. The chain couples TRBV19 to TRBJ1-2, with a tentative D call TRBD1 (5 bases). V dropped 7 bases and J dropped 7 bases, with 16 bases sitting between them. The germline CDR1 and CDR2 sequences are LNHDA and SQIVND (reference sequence). The CDR3 loop spans 13 amino acids. The CDR3 loop reads CASIGSRGGGYTF. In nucleotides, the CDR3 is TGTGCCAGTATCGGCTCGCGGGGCGGTGGCTACACCTTC.

V gene TRBV27 combines with J gene TRBJ1-6; D gene unclear. The V gene lost 5 bases and the J gene lost 9 bases, with 14 bases spanning the gap. The CDR3 totals 14 residues. Germline assignment: CDR1 MNHEY and CDR2 SMNVEV (reference sequence). The CDR3 here is CASSLERRSSPLHF. The DNA for the CDR3 is TGTGCCAGCAGTCTAGAAAGAAGGAGTTCACCCCTCCACTTT.

The chain carries TRBV5-1 and TRBJ1-5; 8 nucleotides agree with TRBD1. With V trimmed by 2 bases and J by 4 bases, 5 bases remained unmatched. The CDR3 contains 15 residues. Germline V gene sequence: CDR1 SGHRS, CDR2 YFSETQ. The CDR3 protein is CASSLWTGTNQPQHF. CDR3 sequence (DNA): TGCGCCAGCAGCTTATGGACAGGGACAAATCAGCCCCAGCATTTT.

This clone was observed once. This chain joins TRBV21-1 and TRBJ1-1; TRBD1, the table's D call, lacks a check against the DNA. TRBV21-1 is shown as a pseudogene. The CDR3 runs 15 residues. The CDR3 DNA reads TGTGCCAGCAGCACTCCGGGACAGGGGATACCTGAAGCTTTCTTT. Its translation: CASSTPGQGIPEAFF.

The chain joins TRBV2 to TRBJ1-5, with 7 nucleotides matching TRBD1. Germline V gives CDR1 SNHLY, CDR2 FYNNEI. The ends lost 6 bases at V and 7 bases at J; junction bases unmatched: 9. The CDR3 is made up of 14 amino acids. CDR3 sequence reads: CASRRDRQGQPQHF. The CDR3 DNA follows: TGTGCCAGCAGGAGGGACAGACAAGGGCAGCCCCAGCATTTT. The variable domain in full, completed from reference TRBV2 and TRBJ1-5, reads EPEVTQTPSHQVTQMGQEVILRCVPISNHLYFYWYRQILGQKVEFLVSFYNNEISEKSEIFDDQFSVERPDGSNFTLKIRSTKLEDSAMYFCASRRDRQGQPQHFGDGTRLSIL.

The V gene is TRBV27, the J gene TRBJ1-4; perhaps TRBD1 as D (6 bases). Trimming removed 8 bases from V and 7 bases from J, with 14 bases in between. CDR1 MNHEY and CDR2 SMNVEV come from the germline V gene (reference sequence). The CDR3 totals 13 residues. The CDR3 loop is CASSLGAFEKLFF. In DNA form, the CDR3 reads TGTGCCAGCTCTCTGGGGGCCTTTGAAAAACTGTTTTTT.

The genes are TRBV6-5 and TRBJ1-5, with D perhaps TRBD1 (6 bases). Trimming cost V 5 bases and J 5 bases, with 13 bases left between them. Germline V lookup: CDR1 MNHEY, CDR2 SVGAGI. CDR3 length: 14 amino acids. In DNA, the CDR3 is TGTGCCAGCAGTCTCAGACAGGCCGATCAGCCCCAGCATTTT. It yields the protein CASSLRQADQPQHF.

The rearrangement uses TRBV6-2 or TRBV6-3 and TRBJ2-7, with D possibly TRBD2 on 6 matching bases. Between the trimmed V and J ends, which lost 6 bases and 4 bases, there was a span of 13 bases. Germline CDR1 is MNHEY and CDR2 is SVGEGT. CDR3 length equals 13 residues. The CDR3 here is CASSRGTSYEQYF. The CDR3 DNA sequence: TGTGCCAGCAGCCGTGGGACTTCTTACGAGCAGTACTTC.

In this sample, this clone turned up once. The V and J genes are TRBV19 and TRBJ1-1; 7 nucleotides line up with TRBD1. The CDR3 is 14 residues long. Germline V lookup: CDR1 LNHDA, CDR2 SQIVND (reference sequence). After removal of 6 bases from V and 3 bases from J, the junction contained 7 bases not matched to a gene. CDR3 bases: TGTGCCAGTAGGGGACGACAGGGACACACTGAAGCTTTCTTT. It codes for CASRGRQGHTEAFF.

The chain employs TRBV9 and TRBJ1-1; perhaps TRBD1 as D (6 bases). This CDR3 comprises 13 residues. The V and J ends lost 0 bases and 10 bases respectively, with 13 bases between them. CDR1 SGDLS and CDR2 YYNGEE come from the germline V gene. DNA of the CDR3: TGTGCCAGCAGCGTAGCAGTGGAGACAGGAGCTTTCTTT. Translation gives CASSVAVETGAFF.

This clone was counted a single time. This chain uses TRBV12-5 with TRBJ1-1, with D tentatively TRBD1 (5 bases). There are 13 residues in the CDR3. The V end lost 7 bases, the J end lost 6 bases, and 15 bases lay between the germline ends. The germline gives CDR1 LGHNT, CDR2 FRNRAP. The CDR3 nucleotides read TGTGCTAGTGCCCCAGGAGGGGCGGCTGAAGCTTTCTTT. It encodes CASAPGGAAEAFF.

This chain uses TRBV7-8 with TRBJ1-4; the D is unclear. This CDR3 spans 14 amino acids. V dropped 0 bases and J dropped 7 bases, with 9 bases sitting between them. CDR1 is SGHVS, CDR2 FQNEAQ, per germline. CDR3 amino acids: CASSLASRGEKLFF. CDR3 coding DNA: TGTGCCAGCAGCTTAGCGAGCCGGGGTGAAAAACTGTTTTTT.